This T cell receptor beta chain stems from a study of blood T cell repertoires in COVID-19. Participants reported their clinical history, and cohort assignment relied on those reports. This clone was detected a few times. Authors' processing steps: Reference gene primer amplification in the assay estimated nucleated cell counts. This table comes from immunoSEQ multiplex PCR, and its TCRdb copy is limited to in-frame clones, with some not included. V, J and clone size derive from that table, while D and trimming were established from the DNA sequence. Of a few hundred thousand clones listed, around 84% were seen once; the top ten hold 7% to 8.5%. The germline V and J ends were trimmed by 0 bases and 8 bases, with 16 bases remaining between them. Germline CDR1 is LGHDT and CDR2 is YNNKEL (reference sequence). This CDR3 has 15 residues.

The source is a woman between 40 and 55 years old with acute COVID-19. The chain combines TRBV3-1 (or the pseudogene TRBV3-2) with TRBJ1-2; no clear D. What was sequenced was PBMCs or T cells enriched from blood (not recorded which). The CDR3 sequence: CASSQDTRSVYGYTF. The DNA for the CDR3 is TGTGCCAGCAGCCAAGATACCCGTAGTGTTTACGGCTACACCTTC.